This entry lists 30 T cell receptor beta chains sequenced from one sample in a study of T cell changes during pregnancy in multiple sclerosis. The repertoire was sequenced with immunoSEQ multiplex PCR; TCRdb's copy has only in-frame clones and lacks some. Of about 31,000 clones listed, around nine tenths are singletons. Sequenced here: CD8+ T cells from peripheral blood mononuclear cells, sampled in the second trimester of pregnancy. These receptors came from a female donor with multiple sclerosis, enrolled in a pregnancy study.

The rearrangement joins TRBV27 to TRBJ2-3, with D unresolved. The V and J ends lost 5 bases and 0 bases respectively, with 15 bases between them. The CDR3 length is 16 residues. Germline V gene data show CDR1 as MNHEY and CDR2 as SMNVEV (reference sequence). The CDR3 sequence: CASSPESFFSTDTQYF. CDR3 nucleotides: TGTGCCAGCAGTCCCGAGTCGTTCTTTAGCACAGATACGCAGTATTTT.

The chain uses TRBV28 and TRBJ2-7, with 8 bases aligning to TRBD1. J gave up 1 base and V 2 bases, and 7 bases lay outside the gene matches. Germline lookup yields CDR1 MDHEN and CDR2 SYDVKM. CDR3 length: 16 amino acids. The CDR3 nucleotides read TGTGCCAGCAGTTTACTGAGACAGGGGCCTTCCTACGAGCAGTACTTC. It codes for CASSLLRQGPSYEQYF.

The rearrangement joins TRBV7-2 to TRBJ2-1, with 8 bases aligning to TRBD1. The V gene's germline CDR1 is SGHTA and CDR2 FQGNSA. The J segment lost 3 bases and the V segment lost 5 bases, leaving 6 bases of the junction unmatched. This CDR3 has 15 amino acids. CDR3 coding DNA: TGTGCCAGCAGCCGTAGGACAGGGAACTACAATGAGCAGTTCTTC. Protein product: CASSRRTGNYNEQFF.

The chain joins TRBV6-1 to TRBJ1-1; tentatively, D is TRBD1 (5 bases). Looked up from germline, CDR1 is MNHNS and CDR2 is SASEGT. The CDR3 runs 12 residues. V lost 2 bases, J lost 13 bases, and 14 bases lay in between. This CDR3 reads CASSEWAGKVFF. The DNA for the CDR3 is TGTGCCAGCAGTGAATGGGCAGGGAAAGTTTTCTTT.

CDR3 amino acids: CASSPANREEQYF. DNA of the CDR3: TGTGCCAGCTCACCAGCAAACCGGGAGGAGCAGTACTTC. The V call is TRBV18, the J call TRBJ2-7, with a tentative D call TRBD2 (6 bases). The CDR3 has 13 amino acids. Trimming cost V 2 bases and J 7 bases, with 12 bases left between them. Germline values: CDR1 KGHSH, CDR2 LQKENI.

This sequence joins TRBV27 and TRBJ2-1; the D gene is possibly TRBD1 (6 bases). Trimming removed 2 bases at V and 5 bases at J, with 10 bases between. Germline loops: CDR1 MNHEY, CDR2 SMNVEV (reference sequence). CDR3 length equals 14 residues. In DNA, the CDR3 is TGTGCCAGCAGTTTAGTTCAGGGGCACAATGAGCAGTTCTTC. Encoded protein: CASSLVQGHNEQFF.

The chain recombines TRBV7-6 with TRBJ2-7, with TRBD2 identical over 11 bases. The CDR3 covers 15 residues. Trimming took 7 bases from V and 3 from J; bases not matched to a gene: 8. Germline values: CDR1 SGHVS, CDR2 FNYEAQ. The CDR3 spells CASTRTSGSFYEQYF. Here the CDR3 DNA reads TGTGCCAGCACCCGAACTAGCGGGAGCTTCTACGAGCAGTACTTC. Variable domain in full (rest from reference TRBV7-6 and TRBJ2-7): GAGVSQSPRYKVTKRGQDVALRCDPISGHVSLYWYRQALGQGPEFLTYFNYEAQQDKSGLPNDRFSAERPEGSISTLTIQRTEQRDSAMYRCASTRTSGSFYEQYFGPGTRLTVT.

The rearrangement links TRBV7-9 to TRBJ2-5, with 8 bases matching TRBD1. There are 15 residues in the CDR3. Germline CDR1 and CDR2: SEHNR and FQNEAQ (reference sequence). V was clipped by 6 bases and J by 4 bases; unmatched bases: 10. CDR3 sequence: CASRAPGTGRETQYF. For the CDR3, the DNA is TGTGCCAGCAGAGCACCCGGGACAGGACGAGAGACCCAGTACTTC.

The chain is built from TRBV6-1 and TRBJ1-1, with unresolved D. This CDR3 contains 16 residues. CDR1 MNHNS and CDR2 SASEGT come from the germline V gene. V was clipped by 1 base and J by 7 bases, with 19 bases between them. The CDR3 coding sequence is TGTGCCAGCAGTGAAGGGCGGGGAGGGTTGGGCGGTGAAGCTTTCTTT. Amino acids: CASSEGRGGLGGEAFF.

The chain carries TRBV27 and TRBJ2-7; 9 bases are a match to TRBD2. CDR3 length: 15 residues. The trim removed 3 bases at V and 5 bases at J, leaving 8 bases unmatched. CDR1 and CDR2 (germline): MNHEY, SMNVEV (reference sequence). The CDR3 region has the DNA TGTGCCAGCAGTTTTGGGCCTAGCGGGATCAACGAGCAGTACTTC. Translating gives CASSFGPSGINEQYF.

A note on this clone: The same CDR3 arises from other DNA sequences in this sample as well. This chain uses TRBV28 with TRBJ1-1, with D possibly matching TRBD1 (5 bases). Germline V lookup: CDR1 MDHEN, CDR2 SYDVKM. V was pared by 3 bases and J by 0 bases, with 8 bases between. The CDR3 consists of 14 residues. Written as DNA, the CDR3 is TGTGCCAGCAGTTTCCAGGGTTTGAACACTGAAGCTTTCTTT. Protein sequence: CASSFQGLNTEAFF.

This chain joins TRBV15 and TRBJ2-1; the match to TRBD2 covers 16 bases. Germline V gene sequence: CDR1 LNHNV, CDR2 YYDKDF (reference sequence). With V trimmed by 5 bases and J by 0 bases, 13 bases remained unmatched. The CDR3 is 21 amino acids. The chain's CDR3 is CATSGSGTSGGGISSYNEQFF. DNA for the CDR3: TGTGCCACCAGCGGGTCCGGGACTAGCGGGGGGGGAATAAGCTCCTACAATGAGCAGTTCTTC.

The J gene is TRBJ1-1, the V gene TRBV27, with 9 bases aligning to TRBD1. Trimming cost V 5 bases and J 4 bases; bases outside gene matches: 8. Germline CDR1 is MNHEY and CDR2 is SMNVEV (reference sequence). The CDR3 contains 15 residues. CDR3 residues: CASSASLTGGTEAFF. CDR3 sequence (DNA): TGTGCCAGCAGTGCCTCACTGACAGGGGGCACTGAAGCTTTCTTT.

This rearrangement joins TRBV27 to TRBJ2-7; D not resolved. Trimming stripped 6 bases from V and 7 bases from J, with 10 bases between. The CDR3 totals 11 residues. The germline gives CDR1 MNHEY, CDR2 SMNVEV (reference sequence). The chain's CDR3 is CASSSSREQYF. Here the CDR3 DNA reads TGTGCCAGCAGCTCCTCCAGGGAGCAGTACTTC.

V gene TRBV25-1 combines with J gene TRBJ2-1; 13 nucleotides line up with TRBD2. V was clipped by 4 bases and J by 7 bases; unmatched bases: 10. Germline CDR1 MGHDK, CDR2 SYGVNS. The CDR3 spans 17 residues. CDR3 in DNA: TGTGCCAGCAGTGTTAGGGGGGGGACTAGCGGGGAGAATGAGCAGTTCTTC. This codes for CASSVRGGTSGENEQFF.

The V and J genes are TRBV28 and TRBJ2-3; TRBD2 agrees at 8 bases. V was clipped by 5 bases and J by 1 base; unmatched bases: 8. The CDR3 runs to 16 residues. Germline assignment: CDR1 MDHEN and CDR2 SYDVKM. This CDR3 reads CASSPSREDRTDTQYF. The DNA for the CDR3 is TGTGCCAGCAGTCCATCGCGGGAGGACCGCACAGATACGCAGTATTTT.

The CDR3 here is CAWTTAGNTIYF. The CDR3 DNA is TGTGCCTGGACTACTGCTGGAAACACCATATATTTT. This chain links TRBV30 with TRBJ1-3; D unresolved. Per the germline V gene, CDR1 is GTSNPN and CDR2 is SVGIG (reference sequence). CDR3 length equals 12 residues. The V end lost 4 bases, the J end lost 2 bases, and 6 bases lay between the germline ends.

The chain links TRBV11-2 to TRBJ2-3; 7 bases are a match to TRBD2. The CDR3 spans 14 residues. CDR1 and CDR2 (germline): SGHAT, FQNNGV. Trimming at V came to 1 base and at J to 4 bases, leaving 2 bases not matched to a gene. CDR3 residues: CASSLVGGADTQYF. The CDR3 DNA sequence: TGTGCCAGCAGCTTAGTTGGGGGGGCAGATACGCAGTATTTT. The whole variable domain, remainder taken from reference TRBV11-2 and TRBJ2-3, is EAGVAQSPRYKIIEKRQSVAFWCNPISGHATLYWYQQILGQGPKLLIQFQNNGVVDDSQLPKDRFSAERLKGVDSTLKIQPAKLEDSAVYLCASSLVGGADTQYFGPGTRLTVL.

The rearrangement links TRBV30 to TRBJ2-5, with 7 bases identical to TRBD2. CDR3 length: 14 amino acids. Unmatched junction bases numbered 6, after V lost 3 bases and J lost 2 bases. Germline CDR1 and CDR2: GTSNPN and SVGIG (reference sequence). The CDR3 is CAWSGGTLQETQYF. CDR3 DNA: TGTGCCTGGAGCGGGGGGACGCTTCAAGAGACCCAGTACTTC.

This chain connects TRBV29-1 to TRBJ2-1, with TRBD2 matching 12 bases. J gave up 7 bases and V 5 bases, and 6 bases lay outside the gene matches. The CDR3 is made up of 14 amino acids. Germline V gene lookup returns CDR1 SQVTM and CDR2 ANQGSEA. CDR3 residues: CSVLGLAGGNEQFF. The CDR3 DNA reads TGCAGCGTTCTCGGGCTAGCGGGAGGGAATGAGCAGTTCTTC.

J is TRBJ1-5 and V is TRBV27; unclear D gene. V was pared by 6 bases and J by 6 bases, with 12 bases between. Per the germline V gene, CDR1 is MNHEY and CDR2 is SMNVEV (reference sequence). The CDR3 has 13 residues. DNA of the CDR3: TGTGCCAGCAGCGAGGGTTGGTTTCAGCCCCAGCATTTT. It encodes CASSEGWFQPQHF.

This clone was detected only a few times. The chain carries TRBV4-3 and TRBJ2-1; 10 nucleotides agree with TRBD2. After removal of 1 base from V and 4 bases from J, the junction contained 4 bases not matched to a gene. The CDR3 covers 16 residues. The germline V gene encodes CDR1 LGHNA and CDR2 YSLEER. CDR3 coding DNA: TGCGCCAGCAGCCAAGGGCTAGCGGGAGCATACAATGAGCAGTTCTTC. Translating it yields CASSQGLAGAYNEQFF.

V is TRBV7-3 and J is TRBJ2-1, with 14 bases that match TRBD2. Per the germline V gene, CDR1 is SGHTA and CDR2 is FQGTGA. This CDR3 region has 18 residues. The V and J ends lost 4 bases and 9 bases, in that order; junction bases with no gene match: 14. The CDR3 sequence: CASSYQGPGTSGRREQFF. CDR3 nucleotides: TGTGCCAGCAGCTACCAGGGTCCGGGGACTAGCGGGAGACGTGAGCAGTTCTTC.

For the CDR3, the DNA is TGCGCCAGCAGCCGGACTAGCGGGAGCACCTACGAGCAGTACTTC. Protein product: CASSRTSGSTYEQYF. V is TRBV4-3 and J is TRBJ2-7; 13 bases map to TRBD2. The CDR3 spans 15 residues. Germline V CDR1 and CDR2: LGHNA, YSLEER. The V and J ends lost 4 bases and 2 bases, in that order; junction bases with no gene match: 2.

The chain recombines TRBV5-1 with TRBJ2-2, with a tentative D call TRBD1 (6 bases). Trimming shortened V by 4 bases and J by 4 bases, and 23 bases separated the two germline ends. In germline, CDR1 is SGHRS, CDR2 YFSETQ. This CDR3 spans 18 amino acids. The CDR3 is CASSIPWVGASGTGELFF. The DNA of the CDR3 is TGCGCCAGCAGCATCCCCTGGGTGGGGGCGAGCGGCACCGGGGAGCTGTTTTTT.

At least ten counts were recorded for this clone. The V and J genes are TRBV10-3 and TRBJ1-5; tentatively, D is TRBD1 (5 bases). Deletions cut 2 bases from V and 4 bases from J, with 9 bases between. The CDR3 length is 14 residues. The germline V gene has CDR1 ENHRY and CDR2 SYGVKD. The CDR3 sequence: CAISEGAENQPQHF. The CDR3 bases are TGTGCCATCAGTGAGGGGGCGGAAAATCAGCCCCAGCATTTT.

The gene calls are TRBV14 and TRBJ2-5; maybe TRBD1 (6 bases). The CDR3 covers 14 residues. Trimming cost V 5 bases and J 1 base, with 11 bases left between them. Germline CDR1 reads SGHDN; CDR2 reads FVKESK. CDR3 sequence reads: CASSRRGGQETQYF. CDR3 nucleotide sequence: TGTGCCAGCAGCAGAAGAGGGGGCCAAGAGACCCAGTACTTC.

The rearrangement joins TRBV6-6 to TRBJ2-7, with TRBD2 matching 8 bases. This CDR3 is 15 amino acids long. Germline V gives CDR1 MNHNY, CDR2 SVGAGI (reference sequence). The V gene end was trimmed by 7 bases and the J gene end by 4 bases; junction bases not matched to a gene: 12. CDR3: CASKLQIAGSYEQYF. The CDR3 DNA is TGTGCCAGCAAACTCCAAATAGCGGGATCGTACGAGCAGTACTTC.

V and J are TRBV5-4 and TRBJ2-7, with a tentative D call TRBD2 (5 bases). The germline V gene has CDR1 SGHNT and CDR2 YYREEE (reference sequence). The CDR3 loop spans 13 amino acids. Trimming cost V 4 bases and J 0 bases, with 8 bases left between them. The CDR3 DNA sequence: TGTGCCAGCAGCGGAGGTACCTCCTACGAGCAGTACTTC. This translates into CASSGGTSYEQYF.

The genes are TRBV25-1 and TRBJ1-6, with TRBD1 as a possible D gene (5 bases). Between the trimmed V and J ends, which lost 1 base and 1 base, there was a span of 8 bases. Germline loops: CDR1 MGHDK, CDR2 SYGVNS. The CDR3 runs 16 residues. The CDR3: CASSELTDSYNSPLHF. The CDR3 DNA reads TGTGCCAGCAGTGAATTGACAGATTCCTATAATTCACCCCTCCACTTT.